The rows below give T cell receptor beta chains drawn from one sample of a study of blood T cell repertoires in COVID-19. Sequencing used immunoSEQ multiplex PCR; TCRdb keeps in-frame clones, though not all of them. The sample records hundreds of thousands of clones, about 83% being singletons. Material for sequencing was PBMCs or T cells enriched from blood (not recorded which). The receptors stem from a woman in her forties or fifties who had been exposed to COVID-19. Both conserved end residues are trimmed from each CDR3.

cdr3_length	j_call	v_call	cdr3_aa
13	TRBJ1-1	TRBV5-6	ASSGEHRGGTEAF
14	TRBJ1-1	TRBV28	ASSFPRTLGGTEAF
11	TRBJ2-3	TRBV10-2	ASSTGPADTQY
12	TRBJ1-2	TRBV29-1	SVEFQGLNYGYT
14	TRBJ2-1	TRBV3-1/TRBV3-2	ASSQVRSGGSGQQF
11	TRBJ2-7	TRBV12-3/TRBV12-4	ASSLRGYYEQY
12	TRBJ2-5	TRBV10-3	AISKAANQETQY
12	TRBJ2-5	TRBV30	AWSTGGGQETQY
10	TRBJ1-1	TRBV29-1	SVEAGRTEAF
11	TRBJ1-5	TRBV19	ATGEIGNQPQH
14	TRBJ1-2	TRBV19	ASSSRTGYIGYGYT
16	TRBJ2-3	TRBV30	AWVPSGGAQFHTDTQY
13	TRBJ1-2	TRBV13	ASSPRGYGEDGYT